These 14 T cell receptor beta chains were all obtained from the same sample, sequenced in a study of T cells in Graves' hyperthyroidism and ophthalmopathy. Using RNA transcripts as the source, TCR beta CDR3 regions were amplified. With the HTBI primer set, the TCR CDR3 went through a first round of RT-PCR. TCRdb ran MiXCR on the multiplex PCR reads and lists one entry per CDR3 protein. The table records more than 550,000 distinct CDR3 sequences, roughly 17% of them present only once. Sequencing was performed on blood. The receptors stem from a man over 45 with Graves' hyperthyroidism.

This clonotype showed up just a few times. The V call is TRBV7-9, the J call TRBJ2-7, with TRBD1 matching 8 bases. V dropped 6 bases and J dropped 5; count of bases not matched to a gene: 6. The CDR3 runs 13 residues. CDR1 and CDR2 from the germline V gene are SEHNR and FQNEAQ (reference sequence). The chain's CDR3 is CASRQGQGHEQYF. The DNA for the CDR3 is TGTGCCAGCAGGCAAGGACAGGGCCACGAGCAGTACTTC.

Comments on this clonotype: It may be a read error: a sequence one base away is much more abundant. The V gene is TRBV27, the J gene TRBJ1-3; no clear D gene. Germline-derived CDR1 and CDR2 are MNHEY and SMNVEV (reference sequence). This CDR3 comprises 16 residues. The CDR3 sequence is CASILNGPGPGNTIYF. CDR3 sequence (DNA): TGTGCCAGCATTTTAAATGGGCCTGGGCCTGGAAACACCATATATTTT.

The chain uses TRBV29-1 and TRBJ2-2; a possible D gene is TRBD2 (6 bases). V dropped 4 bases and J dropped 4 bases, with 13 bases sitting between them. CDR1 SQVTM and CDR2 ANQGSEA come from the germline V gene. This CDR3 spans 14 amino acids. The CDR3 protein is CSVAMGLITGELFF. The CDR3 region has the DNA TGCAGCGTTGCAATGGGACTGATCACCGGGGAGCTGTTTTTT.

DNA of the CDR3: TGCAGTGCCGCAAATGACAGGGCCGGCTACGAGCAGTACTTC. Translated, it gives CSAANDRAGYEQYF. The chain joins TRBV20-1 to TRBJ2-7; 7 positions agree with TRBD1. With 6 bases clipped from V and 3 bases from J, the junction kept 11 bases outside the gene matches. Germline V gene lookup returns CDR1 DFQATT and CDR2 SNEGSKA (reference sequence). The CDR3 has 14 residues.

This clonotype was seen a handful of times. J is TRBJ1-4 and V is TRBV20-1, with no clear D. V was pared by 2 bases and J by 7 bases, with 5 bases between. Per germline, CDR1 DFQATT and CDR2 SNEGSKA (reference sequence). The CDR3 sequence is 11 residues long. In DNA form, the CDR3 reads TGCAGTGCTAGAAACGGTGAAAAACTGTTTTTT. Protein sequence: CSARNGEKLFF.

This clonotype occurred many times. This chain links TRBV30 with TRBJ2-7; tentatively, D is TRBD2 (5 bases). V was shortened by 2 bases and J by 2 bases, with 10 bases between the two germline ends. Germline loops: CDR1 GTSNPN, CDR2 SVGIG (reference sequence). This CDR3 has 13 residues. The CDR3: CAWSQAVTYEQYF. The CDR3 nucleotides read TGTGCCTGGAGTCAAGCGGTTACCTACGAGCAGTACTTC.

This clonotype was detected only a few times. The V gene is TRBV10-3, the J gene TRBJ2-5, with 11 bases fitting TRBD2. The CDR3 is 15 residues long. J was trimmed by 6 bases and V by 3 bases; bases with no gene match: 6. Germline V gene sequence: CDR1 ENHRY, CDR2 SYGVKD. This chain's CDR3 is CAISDLAGGVKTQYF. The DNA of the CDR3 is TGTGCCATCAGTGATTTAGCGGGAGGGGTTAAGACCCAGTACTTC.

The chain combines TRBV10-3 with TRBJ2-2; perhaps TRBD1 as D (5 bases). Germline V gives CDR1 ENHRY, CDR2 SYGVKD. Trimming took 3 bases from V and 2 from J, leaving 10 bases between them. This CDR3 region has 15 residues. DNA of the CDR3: TGTGCCATCAGTGATAGCAGGGTAAACACCGGGGAGCTGTTTTTT. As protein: CAISDSRVNTGELFF.

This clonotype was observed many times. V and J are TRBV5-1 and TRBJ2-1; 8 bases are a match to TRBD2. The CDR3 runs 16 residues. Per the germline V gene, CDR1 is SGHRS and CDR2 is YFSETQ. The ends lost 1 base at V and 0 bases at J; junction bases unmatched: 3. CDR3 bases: TGCGCCAGCAGCTTGCCTAGCGGGTTCTCCTACAATGAGCAGTTCTTC. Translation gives CASSLPSGFSYNEQFF.

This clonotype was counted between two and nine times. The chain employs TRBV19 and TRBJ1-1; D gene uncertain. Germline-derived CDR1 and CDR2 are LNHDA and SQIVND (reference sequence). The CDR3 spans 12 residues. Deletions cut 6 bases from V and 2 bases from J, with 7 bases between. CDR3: CASSEKNTEAFF. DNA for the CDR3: TGTGCCAGTAGCGAAAAAAACACTGAAGCTTTCTTT.

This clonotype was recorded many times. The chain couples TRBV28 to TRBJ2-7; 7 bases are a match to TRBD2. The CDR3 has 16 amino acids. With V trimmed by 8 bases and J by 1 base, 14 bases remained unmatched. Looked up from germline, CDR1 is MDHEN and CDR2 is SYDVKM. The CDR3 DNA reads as TGTGCCAGCGGATTACGCGGGGGATCCATTTCCTACGAGCAGTACTTC. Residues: CASGLRGGSISYEQYF.

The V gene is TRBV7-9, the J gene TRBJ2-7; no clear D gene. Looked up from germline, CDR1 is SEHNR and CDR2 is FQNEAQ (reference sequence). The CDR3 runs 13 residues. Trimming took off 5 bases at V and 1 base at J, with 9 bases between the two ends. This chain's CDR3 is CASSPPRSYEQYF. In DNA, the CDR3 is TGTGCCAGCAGCCCCCCTAGGTCCTACGAGCAGTACTTC. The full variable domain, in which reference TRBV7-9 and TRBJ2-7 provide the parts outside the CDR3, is DTGVSQNPRHKITKRGQNVTFRCDPISEHNRLYWYRQTLGQGPEFLTYFQNEAQLEKSRLLSDRFSAERPKGSFSTLEIQRTEQGDSAMYLCASSPPRSYEQYFGPGTRLTVT.

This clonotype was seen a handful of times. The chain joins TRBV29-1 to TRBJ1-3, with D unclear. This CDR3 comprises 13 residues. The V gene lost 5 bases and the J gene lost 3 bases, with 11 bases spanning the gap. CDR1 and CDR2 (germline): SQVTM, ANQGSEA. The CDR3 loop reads CSVLSPNGNTIYF. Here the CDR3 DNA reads TGCAGCGTTTTGAGCCCAAATGGAAACACCATATATTTT.

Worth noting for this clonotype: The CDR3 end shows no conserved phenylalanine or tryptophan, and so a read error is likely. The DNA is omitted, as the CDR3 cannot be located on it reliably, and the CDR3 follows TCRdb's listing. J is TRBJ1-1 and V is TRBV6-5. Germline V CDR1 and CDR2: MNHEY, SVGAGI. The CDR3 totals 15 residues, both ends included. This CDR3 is CASSYSRTRDTEAFV.